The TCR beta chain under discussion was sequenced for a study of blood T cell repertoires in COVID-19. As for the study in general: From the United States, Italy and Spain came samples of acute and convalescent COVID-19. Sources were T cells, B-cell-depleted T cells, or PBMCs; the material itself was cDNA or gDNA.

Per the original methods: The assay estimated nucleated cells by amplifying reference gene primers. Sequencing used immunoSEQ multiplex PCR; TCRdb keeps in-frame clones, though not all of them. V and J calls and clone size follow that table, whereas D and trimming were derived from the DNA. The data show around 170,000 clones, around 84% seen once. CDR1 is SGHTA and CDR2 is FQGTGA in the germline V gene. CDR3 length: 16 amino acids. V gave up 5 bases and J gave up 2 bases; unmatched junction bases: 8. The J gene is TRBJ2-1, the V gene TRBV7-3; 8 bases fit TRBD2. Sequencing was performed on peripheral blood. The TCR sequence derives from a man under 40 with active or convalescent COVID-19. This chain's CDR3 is CASSIGLAPPYNEQFF. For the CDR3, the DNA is TGTGCCAGCAGCATTGGACTAGCCCCACCCTACAATGAGCAGTTCTTC.